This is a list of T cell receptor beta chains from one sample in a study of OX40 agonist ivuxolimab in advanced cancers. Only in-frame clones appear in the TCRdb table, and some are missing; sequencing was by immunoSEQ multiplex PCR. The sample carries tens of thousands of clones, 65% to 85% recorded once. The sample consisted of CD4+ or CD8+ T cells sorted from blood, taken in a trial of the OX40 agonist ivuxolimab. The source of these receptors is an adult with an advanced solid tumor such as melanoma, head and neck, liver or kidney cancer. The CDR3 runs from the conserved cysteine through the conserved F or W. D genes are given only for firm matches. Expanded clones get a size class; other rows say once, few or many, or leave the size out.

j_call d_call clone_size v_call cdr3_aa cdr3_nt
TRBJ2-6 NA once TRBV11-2 CASSLKGGAGANVLTF TGTGCCAGCAGCTTAAAAGGGGGTGCTGGGGCCAACGTCCTGACTTTC
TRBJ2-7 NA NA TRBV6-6 CASSPLDPSYEQYF TGTGCCAGCAGCCCACTCGACCCCTCCTACGAGCAGTACTTC
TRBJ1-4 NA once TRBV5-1 CASSLEVATNEKLFF TGCGCCAGCAGCTTGGAAGTTGCAACTAATGAAAAACTGTTTTTT
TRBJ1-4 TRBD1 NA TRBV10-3 CAIRDREGEKLFF TGTGCCATCAGGGACAGGGAAGGGGAAAAACTGTTTTTT
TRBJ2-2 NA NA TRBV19 CASSLGRAHAGELFF TGTGCCAGTAGCCTGGGTAGGGCGCATGCCGGGGAGCTGTTTTTT
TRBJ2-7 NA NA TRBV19 CASSIVSGYEQYF TGTGCCAGTAGTATAGTCAGCGGCTACGAGCAGTACTTC
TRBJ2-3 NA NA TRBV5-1 CASSLMGDTQYF TGCGCCAGCAGCTTAATGGGAGATACGCAGTATTTT
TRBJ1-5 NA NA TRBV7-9 CASSLGDGQPQHF TGTGCCAGCAGCTTAGGGGATGGGCAGCCCCAGCATTTT
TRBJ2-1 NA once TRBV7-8 CASSLDQGLTYNEQFF TGTGCCAGCAGCTTAGATCAGGGGCTCACCTACAATGAGCAGTTCTTC
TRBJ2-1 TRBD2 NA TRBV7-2 CASSPQGLAGVNEQFF TGTGCCAGCAGCCCCCAAGGTCTAGCGGGAGTCAATGAGCAGTTCTTC
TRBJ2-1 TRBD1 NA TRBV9 CASSVYSGKGAEQFF TGTGCCAGCAGCGTTTACAGCGGAAAGGGGGCTGAGCAGTTCTTC
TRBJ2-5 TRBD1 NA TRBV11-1 CASPTGQGWETQYF TGTGCCAGCCCCACGGGACAGGGGTGGGAGACCCAGTACTTC
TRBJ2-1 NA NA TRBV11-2 CASSSLYSYLGEQFF TGTGCCAGCAGCTCCCTCTACTCCTACCTGGGGGAGCAGTTCTTC
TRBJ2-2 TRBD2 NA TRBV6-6 CASRGTSGTNTGELFF TGTGCCAGCAGGGGGACTAGCGGGACGAACACCGGGGAGCTGTTTTTT
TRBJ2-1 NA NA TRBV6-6 CASSYSSGSYNEQFF TGTGCCAGCAGTTACTCGTCAGGGTCCTACAATGAGCAGTTCTTC
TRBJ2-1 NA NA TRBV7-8 CASSLGMGGDQQFF TGTGCCAGCAGCTTAGGGATGGGTGGGGACCAGCAGTTCTTC
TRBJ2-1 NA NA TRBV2 CASNRQVLTYNKQFF TGTGCCAGCAATAGACAGGTTCTAACCTACAATAAGCAGTTCTTC
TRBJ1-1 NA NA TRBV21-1 CASSAGAELNTEAFF TGTGCCAGCAGCGCCGGGGCCGAATTGAACACTGAAGCTTTCTTT
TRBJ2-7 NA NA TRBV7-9 CAGSPRPGGGEQYF TGTGCCGGCAGCCCGCGTCCCGGGGGAGGCGAGCAGTACTTC
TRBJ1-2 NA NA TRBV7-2 CASSLGTGRLSYTF TGTGCCAGCAGCTTAGGAACGGGAAGGTTAAGCTACACCTTC
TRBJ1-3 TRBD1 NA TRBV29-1 CSVTGQSMGNTIYF TGCAGCGTAACGGGACAGTCGATGGGAAACACCATATATTTT
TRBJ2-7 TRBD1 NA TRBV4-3 CASSQSLAGGTYEQYF TGCGCCAGCAGCCAATCCCTGGCAGGGGGAACTTACGAGCAGTACTTC
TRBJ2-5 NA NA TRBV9 CASSVGGETQYF TGTGCCAGCAGCGTAGGTGGCGAGACCCAGTACTTC
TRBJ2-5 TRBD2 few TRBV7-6 CASSLGLAGQATQYF TGTGCCAGCAGCTTAGGACTAGCGGGACAGGCGACCCAGTACTTC
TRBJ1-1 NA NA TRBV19 CASRPRDRTNTEAFF TGTGCCAGTAGGCCGAGAGACAGGACGAACACTGAAGCTTTCTTT
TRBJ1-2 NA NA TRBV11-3 CASSLAAGKVGYTF TGTGCCAGCAGCTTAGCGGCGGGGAAAGTTGGCTACACCTTC
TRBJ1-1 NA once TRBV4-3 CASSQGDTEAFF TGCGCCAGTAGCCAAGGAGACACTGAAGCTTTCTTT
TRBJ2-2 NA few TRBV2 CASSRDTQPLTGELFF TGTGCCAGCAGCCGGGACACCCAGCCCCTCACCGGGGAGCTGTTTTTT
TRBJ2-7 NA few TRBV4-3 CASSQDRTGSGAYEQYF TGCGCCAGCAGCCAAGATAGAACGGGATCGGGGGCCTACGAGCAGTACTTC
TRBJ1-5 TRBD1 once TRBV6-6 CASTLGQGGNQPQHF TGTGCCAGCACTCTTGGACAGGGTGGCAATCAGCCCCAGCATTTT
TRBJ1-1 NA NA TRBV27 CASSLSVAGNTEAFF TGTGCCAGCAGTTTATCGGTAGCAGGGAACACTGAAGCTTTCTTT